This T cell receptor (beta chain) emerged from a study of T cell repertoires in cytomegalovirus infection. As for the study in general: From public TCR beta signatures came an indication of both CMV infection and matching HLA type.

TCRdb re-derived calls from the reads in MiXCR, one entry per CDR3 protein. The sample includes more than 250,000 distinct CDR3 sequences, approximately 25% of them seen just once. The germline V gene encodes CDR1 SGHTA and CDR2 FQGTGA. The length of the CDR3 is 15 residues. Notes on the study in general: Ex vivo, HLA-C-restricted CMV-specific TCR beta clonotypes prevailed over the rest of the response.

This clonotype was detected ten times or more. Its cognate antigen is unknown. Relative to the germline gene, one junction end is altered; a read error may explain this. The sample was cultured PBMCs, taken from culture after CMV antigen stimulation. V is TRBV7-3 and J is TRBJ2-2; D is perhaps TRBD1 (6 bases). The clonotype originates from a human donor in good health (CMV status not recorded). Some clones in this sample may be carry-over from other donors' samples. This CDR3 is CASTLLGRGTGELFF. In DNA form, the CDR3 reads TGTGCCAGCACCTTACTTGGCAGGGGCACCGGGGAGCTGTTTTTT.